The rows below give T cell receptor beta chains drawn from one sample of a study of T-cell memory formation after mild COVID-19. TCRdb recomputed calls from the 5' RACE reads with MiXCR, one row per CDR3 protein. The sample yields approximately 150,000 distinct CDR3 sequences, around 5.8% seen once. Material for sequencing was PBMCs or a T cell subset sorted from them (not recorded which). These TCRs come from an adult woman who had mild COVID-19 (a few samples of this study predate the infection). Cell type and time point are not known. Both conserved end residues are part of each CDR3. A D gene is named only where the DNA matches it firmly. Clone size is shown for a subset of rows, as once, few, many or a class of expanded clone.

J gene,V gene,D gene,clone size,CDR3 DNA,CDR3 protein
TRBJ1-1,TRBV10-3,NA,few,TGTGCCATCAGTGATACCGACAAGACAGTTAACACTGAAGCTTTCTTT,CAISDTDKTVNTEAFF
TRBJ1-2,TRBV20-1,TRBD1,many,TGCAGTGCTAGAGGCAGGGACAGCCTATTTTATGGCTACACCTTC,CSARGRDSLFYGYTF
TRBJ1-2,TRBV29-1,NA,many,TGCAGCGTTCAGGACGGGTTCTATGGCTACACCTTC,CSVQDGFYGYTF
TRBJ2-3,TRBV20-1,TRBD2,many,TGCAGTGCTAGAGATCTCGAGAGACTAGCGGGACCCAGCACAGATACGCAGTATTTT,CSARDLERLAGPSTDTQYF
TRBJ1-2,TRBV4-1,NA,few,TGCGCCAGCAGCCCCCCGGAAGGGGTCTATGGCTACACCTTC,CASSPPEGVYGYTF
TRBJ1-2,TRBV7-9,NA,many,TGTGCCAGCAAAGCTGGGGCAGCCTATGGCTACACCTTC,CASKAGAAYGYTF
TRBJ1-2,TRBV7-9,NA,many,TGTGCCAGCACCTTCTCTCAGGGTCAAGGCTACACCTTC,CASTFSQGQGYTF
TRBJ1-1,TRBV5-4,NA,many,TGTGCCAGCAGCTCGAATTGGTTGAACACTGAAGCTTTCTTT,CASSSNWLNTEAFF
TRBJ1-1,TRBV7-9,NA,few,TGTGCCAGCAGCTTAGAATTGGGTAACACTGAAGCTTTCTTT,CASSLELGNTEAFF
TRBJ2-7,TRBV5-6,NA,NA,TGTGCCAGCAGCTTGGTAGCGCCGGGACACTCGACCTACGAGCAGTACTTC,CASSLVAPGHSTYEQYF
TRBJ1-6,TRBV2,NA,NA,TGTGCCAGCAGTGAAGCGCTTCGACGGAGCTCCTATAATTCACCCCTCCACTTT,CASSEALRRSSYNSPLHF
TRBJ2-6,TRBV7-2,NA,few,TGTGCCAGCAGCTCCACTAGCACCCACTCTGGGGCCAACGTCCTGACTTTC,CASSSTSTHSGANVLTF
TRBJ2-3,TRBV5-1,NA,many,TGCGCCAGCAGCCACCCCGGCATAGATACGCAGTATTTT,CASSHPGIDTQYF